Presented here are 32 T cell receptor beta chains from one specimen sequenced in a study of T-cell memory formation after mild COVID-19. TCRdb re-analysed the 5' RACE reads in MiXCR, keeping a single row per CDR3 protein. Of a few hundred thousand distinct CDR3 sequences in the sample, 20% were seen once. Sequencing used PBMCs or a T cell subset sorted from them (not recorded which). The receptors shown here come from a man in his late teens or twenties who had mild COVID-19 (a few samples of this study predate the infection). Cell type and time point are not known.

The chain links TRBV25-1 to TRBJ2-3; 10 nucleotides align to TRBD2. Germline V gives CDR1 MGHDK, CDR2 SYGVNS. V was pared by 2 bases and J by 0 bases, with 2 bases of the junction left unmatched. The CDR3 is made up of 16 amino acids. The DNA of the CDR3 is TGTGCCAGCAGTGAACTAGCGGGGGCTAGCACAGATACGCAGTATTTT. Its translation is CASSELAGASTDTQYF. Supplemented by reference TRBV25-1 and TRBJ2-3, the full variable domain reads EADIYQTPRYLVIGTGKKITLECSQTMGHDKMYWYQQDPGMELHLIHYSYGVNSTEKGDLSSESTVSRIRTEHFPLTLESARPSHTSQYLCASSELAGASTDTQYFGPGTRLTVL.

This clonotype has just a few counts. The chain employs TRBV7-6 and TRBJ1-1; D is uncertain. The CDR3 covers 15 residues. The germline V gene has CDR1 SGHVS and CDR2 FNYEAQ. Trimming took off 5 bases at V and 3 bases at J, with 16 bases between the two ends. The CDR3 protein is CASSPGRTGDTEAFF. The CDR3 bases are TGTGCCAGCAGCCCCGGGAGGACTGGGGACACTGAAGCTTTCTTT. The full variable domain, with the rest looked up from reference TRBV7-6 and TRBJ1-1, is GAGVSQSPRYKVTKRGQDVALRCDPISGHVSLYWYRQALGQGPEFLTYFNYEAQQDKSGLPNDRFSAERPEGSISTLTIQRTEQRDSAMYRCASSPGRTGDTEAFFGQGTRLTVV.

This rearrangement joins TRBV6-2 or TRBV6-3 to TRBJ2-7; 8 bases are a match to TRBD1. In germline, CDR1 is MNHEY, CDR2 SVGEGT. The CDR3 runs to 11 residues. Trimming at V came to 10 bases and at J to 3 bases, leaving 2 bases not matched to a gene. The CDR3 sequence is CATTGGYEQYF. For the CDR3, the DNA is TGTGCCACCACAGGGGGCTACGAGCAGTACTTC.

The chain carries TRBV7-9 and TRBJ2-1; no firm D call. The ends were cut back, 5 bases at V and 7 bases at J, with 18 bases in the middle. CDR1 is SEHNR, CDR2 FQNEAQ, per germline (reference sequence). The length of the CDR3 is 15 residues. CDR3 DNA: TGTGCCAGCAGCCCCCTGCGGTTGGGGTCTAATGAGCAGTTCTTC. Its protein is CASSPLRLGSNEQFF.

V is TRBV29-1 and J is TRBJ2-3; 13 nucleotides agree with TRBD2. J gave up 4 bases and V 5 bases, and 6 bases lay outside the gene matches. CDR3 size: 15 residues. Looked up from germline, CDR1 is SQVTM and CDR2 is ANQGSEA. CDR3 sequence (DNA): TGCAGCGTTTCCCGGACTAGCGGGGGTTCAGATACGCAGTATTTT. This encodes CSVSRTSGGSDTQYF.

The chain carries TRBV29-1 and TRBJ1-4, with D unresolved. CDR1 and CDR2 (germline): SQVTM, ANQGSEA. This CDR3 is built from 13 residues. The V gene lost 7 bases and the J gene lost 0 bases, with 9 bases spanning the gap. The CDR3 DNA follows: TGCAGCGGTTCTCGCTCAACTAATGAAAAACTGTTTTTT. It codes for CSGSRSTNEKLFF. The whole variable domain, remainder taken from reference TRBV29-1 and TRBJ1-4, is SAVISQKPSRDICQRGTSLTIQCQVDSQVTMMFWYRQQPGQSLTLIATANQGSEATYESGFVIDKFPISRPNLTFSTLTVSNMSPEDSSIYLCSGSRSTNEKLFFGSGTQLSVL.

The V gene is TRBV28, the J gene TRBJ1-2; a weak D match, TRBD1 (6 bases). The CDR3 is 14 residues long. Per the germline V gene, CDR1 is MDHEN and CDR2 is SYDVKM. Trimming took 5 bases from V and 3 from J, leaving 13 bases between them. DNA of the CDR3: TGTGCCAGCAGTAGAGAAGGGGGATACTATGGCTACACCTTC. It yields the protein CASSREGGYYGYTF.

The rearrangement joins TRBV5-1 to TRBJ1-2, with 9 positions matching TRBD1. J gave up 5 bases and V 4 bases, and 6 bases lay outside the gene matches. The CDR3 totals 14 residues. From germline, CDR1 is SGHRS and CDR2 YFSETQ. The CDR3 coding sequence is TGCGCCAGCAGCGAAACAGGGGGCTTGTATGGCTACACCTTC. Residues: CASSETGGLYGYTF.

The DNA of the CDR3 is TGTGCCAGCAGATCCTACGGGACCGGACTAAACACTGAAGCTTTCTTT. It encodes CASRSYGTGLNTEAFF. The chain has TRBV6-5 and TRBJ1-1; a possible D gene is TRBD1 (5 bases). Trimming removed 6 bases at V and 2 bases at J, with 19 bases between. The CDR3 length is 16 residues. Germline assignment: CDR1 MNHEY and CDR2 SVGAGI.

The chain joins TRBV14 to TRBJ1-2, with D unclear. Trimming pared 0 bases from V and 7 bases from J, leaving 15 bases between. There are 15 residues in the CDR3. Germline loops: CDR1 SGHDN, CDR2 FVKESK. CDR3 region: CASSQDLAGFSGYTF. DNA of the CDR3: TGTGCCAGCAGCCAAGATCTTGCGGGGTTCTCTGGCTACACCTTC.

The rearrangement joins TRBV20-1 to TRBJ1-5; TRBD1 matches at 7 bases. Germline CDR1 reads DFQATT; CDR2 reads SNEGSKA (reference sequence). The junction had 2 bases not matched to a gene; V was cut back by 1 base and J by 2 bases. This CDR3 is built from 14 residues. The CDR3 protein is CSARGGQGNQPQHF. CDR3 DNA sequence: TGCAGTGCTAGAGGAGGACAGGGCAATCAGCCCCAGCATTTT.

This clonotype occurred a few times. The chain links TRBV10-3 to TRBJ2-7, with 9 bases that match TRBD1. The CDR3 is made up of 14 amino acids. J lost 2 bases, V lost 2 bases, and 1 base had no gene match. Germline V gene data show CDR1 as ENHRY and CDR2 as SYGVKD. Here the CDR3 DNA reads TGTGCCATCAGTGAGGGGACAGGGCCCTACGAGCAGTACTTC. As protein: CAISEGTGPYEQYF.

This clonotype showed up just a few times. This rearrangement joins TRBV20-1 to TRBJ2-5; TRBD1 matches 7 bases. This CDR3 spans 12 amino acids. The V gene's germline CDR1 is DFQATT and CDR2 SNEGSKA (reference sequence). V lost 6 bases, J lost 2 bases, and 3 bases stayed unmatched. The CDR3 DNA follows: TGCAGTGCGACAGGGATACAAGAGACCCAGTACTTC. It specifies CSATGIQETQYF.

At least ten counts were recorded for this clonotype. This chain connects TRBV20-1 to TRBJ2-5; 10 positions match TRBD2. Germline V gene lookup returns CDR1 DFQATT and CDR2 SNEGSKA (reference sequence). The V gene end was trimmed by 1 base and the J gene end by 1 base; junction bases not matched to a gene: 3. There are 15 residues in the CDR3. CDR3 loop: CSARASGGVQETQYF. The CDR3 bases are TGCAGTGCTAGAGCTAGCGGGGGTGTCCAAGAGACCCAGTACTTC.

This clonotype showed up just a few times. The chain carries TRBV15 and TRBJ1-5; no firm D call. Per germline, CDR1 LNHNV and CDR2 YYDKDF (reference sequence). This CDR3 comprises 12 residues. V lost 6 bases, J lost 1 base, and 4 bases lay in between. CDR3 DNA: TGTGCCACCAGGGCGAGCAATCAGCCCCAGCATTTT. This sequence encodes CATRASNQPQHF. The variable domain in full, completed from reference TRBV15 and TRBJ1-5, reads DAMVIQNPRYQVTQFGKPVTLSCSQTLNHNVMYWYQQKSSQAPKLLFHYYDKDFNNEADTPDNFQSRRPNTSFCFLDIRSPGLGDTAMYLCATRASNQPQHFGDGTRLSIL.

The chain carries TRBV15 and TRBJ1-5; D may be TRBD1 (6 bases). Germline V gene data show CDR1 as LNHNV and CDR2 as YYDKDF (reference sequence). The CDR3 contains 14 residues. Trimming took 1 base from V and 4 from J, leaving 8 bases between them. CDR3 DNA: TGTGCCACCAGCAGAGGACAGGATAATCAGCCCCAGCATTTT. Amino acids: CATSRGQDNQPQHF.

This clonotype turned up a few times. The rearrangement links TRBV12-3 or TRBV12-4 to TRBJ1-5, with 7 bases fitting TRBD1. J was trimmed by 6 bases and V by 5 bases; bases with no gene match: 7. This CDR3 comprises 14 residues. The CDR3 loop is CASSEQGGGQPQHF. DNA for the CDR3: TGTGCCAGCAGTGAGCAGGGGGGCGGTCAGCCCCAGCATTTT.

This chain uses TRBV11-3 with TRBJ2-7; 7 bases are a match to TRBD1. V trimming: 2 bases; J trimming: 3 bases; junction bases outside the gene matches: 4. There are 14 residues in the CDR3. The germline gives CDR1 SGHNT, CDR2 YENEEA. CDR3 amino acids: CASSLSGGDYEQYF. CDR3 sequence (DNA): TGTGCCAGCAGCTTATCAGGGGGTGACTACGAGCAGTACTTC. Using reference TRBV11-3 and TRBJ2-7 for the parts outside the CDR3, the full variable domain is EAGVVQSPRYKIIEKKQPVAFWCNPISGHNTLYWYLQNLGQGPELLIRYENEEAVDDSQLPKDRFSAERLKGVDSTLKIQPAELGDSAVYLCASSLSGGDYEQYFGPGTRLTVT.

This chain uses TRBV24-1 with TRBJ1-2; tentatively, D is TRBD1 (5 bases). Trimming shortened V by 1 base and J by 7 bases, and 12 bases separated the two germline ends. In germline, CDR1 is KGHDR, CDR2 SFDVKD. This CDR3 contains 14 residues. In DNA, the CDR3 is TGTGCCACCAGTGATTTCCCCAGGGTGGCTGGCTACACCTTC. It specifies CATSDFPRVAGYTF.

The rearrangement joins TRBV5-1 to TRBJ2-5; 9 bases map to TRBD1. The CDR3 totals 16 residues. V was pared by 4 bases and J by 5 bases, with 12 bases of the junction left unmatched. Germline CDR1 is SGHRS and CDR2 is YFSETQ. The CDR3 DNA reads TGCGCCAGCAGCAAACTCTCACAGGGGGCAAGGGAGACCCAGTACTTC. It translates to CASSKLSQGARETQYF.

This clonotype has only a few counts. The rearrangement links TRBV3-1 to TRBJ1-2, with D possibly TRBD1 on 5 matching bases. The CDR3 has 14 amino acids. Germline lookup yields CDR1 LGHDT and CDR2 YNNKEL (reference sequence). V was clipped by 3 bases and J by 2 bases, with 10 bases between them. The CDR3 DNA is TGTGCCAGCAGCCAGCAGGGACGCAACTATGGCTACACCTTC. Amino acid sequence: CASSQQGRNYGYTF.

A few counts support this clonotype. V gene TRBV7-3 combines with J gene TRBJ2-7; 7 bases fit TRBD1. The CDR3 length is 13 residues. The V gene end was trimmed by 2 bases and the J gene end by 5 bases; junction bases not matched to a gene: 3. Looked up from germline, CDR1 is SGHTA and CDR2 is FQGTGA. In DNA, the CDR3 is TGTGCCAGCAGCTTAGGACAGGCTGACGAGCAGTACTTC. Encoded protein: CASSLGQADEQYF.

The chain employs TRBV5-1 and TRBJ1-2; 8 bases match TRBD1. The CDR3 is 16 amino acids. Germline trimming cut 0 bases from V and 5 bases from J; bases unmatched to any gene: 9. Germline V gene sequence: CDR1 SGHRS, CDR2 YFSETQ. The CDR3 region has the DNA TGCGCCAGCAGCTTGGACCCCGGACAGGGACGGTATGGCTACACCTTC. Residues: CASSLDPGQGRYGYTF. Full variable domain (outside the CDR3, taken from reference TRBV5-1 and TRBJ1-2): KAGVTQTPRYLIKTRGQQVTLSCSPISGHRSVSWYQQTPGQGLQFLFEYFSETQRNKGNFPGRFSGRQFSNSRSEMNVSTLELGDSALYLCASSLDPGQGRYGYTFGSGTRLTVV.

This clonotype turned up a few times. V is TRBV6-2 or TRBV6-3 and J is TRBJ2-1; D gene uncertain. This CDR3 has 12 amino acids. V lost 5 bases and J lost 6, with 8 bases in between. Germline CDR1 is MNHEY and CDR2 is SVGEGT. In nucleotides, the CDR3 is TGTGCCAGCAGTGTTTGGTTCAATGAGCAGTTCTTC. Amino acid sequence: CASSVWFNEQFF.

This clonotype showed up just a few times. This chain uses TRBV5-1 with TRBJ2-5; 7 positions agree with TRBD1. CDR1 is SGHRS and CDR2 is YFSETQ in the germline V gene. This CDR3 spans 13 amino acids. V trimming: 0 bases; J trimming: 7 bases; junction bases outside the gene matches: 3. CDR3: CASSLADRRTQYF. The CDR3 DNA sequence: TGCGCCAGCAGCTTGGCGGACAGGAGGACCCAGTACTTC.

There are a few counts of this clonotype. The chain recombines TRBV7-9 with TRBJ2-1; D remains unclear. The CDR3 has 13 amino acids. V was shortened by 1 base and J by 6 bases, with 7 bases between the two germline ends. The germline gives CDR1 SEHNR, CDR2 FQNEAQ (reference sequence). Written as DNA, the CDR3 is TGTGCCAGCAGCTTAGGAGTAACCAATGAGCAGTTCTTC. This translates into CASSLGVTNEQFF. The whole variable domain, filled in from reference TRBV7-9 and TRBJ2-1, reads DTGVSQNPRHKITKRGQNVTFRCDPISEHNRLYWYRQTLGQGPEFLTYFQNEAQLEKSRLLSDRFSAERPKGSFSTLEIQRTEQGDSAMYLCASSLGVTNEQFFGPGTRLTVL.

The chain uses TRBV11-1 and TRBJ1-2; D remains unclear. CDR3 length: 15 amino acids. Trimming removed 0 bases at V and 0 bases at J, with 8 bases between. Per germline, CDR1 SGHAT and CDR2 FQDESV (reference sequence). The CDR3 protein is CASSLAHGANYGYTF. In DNA form, the CDR3 reads TGTGCCAGCAGCTTAGCCCACGGTGCTAACTATGGCTACACCTTC.

The table lists this clonotype with many counts. The chain links TRBV2 to TRBJ2-5; maybe TRBD1 (6 bases). Germline V lookup: CDR1 SNHLY, CDR2 FYNNEI. The CDR3 is 14 residues long. V lost 7 bases, J lost 4 bases, and 16 bases lay in between. The CDR3 loop reads CASMDSSPRETQYF. The CDR3 DNA follows: TGTGCCAGCATGGACAGCTCCCCTAGAGAGACCCAGTACTTC.

This clonotype was counted only a few times. The chain recombines TRBV6-5 with TRBJ1-1; D is unresolved. The CDR3 length is 14 residues. V dropped 2 bases and J dropped 1 base, with 8 bases sitting between them. Germline V gene sequence: CDR1 MNHEY, CDR2 SVGAGI. CDR3 bases: TGTGCCAGCAGTTACATGGGAACGAACACTGAAGCTTTCTTT. Translated, it gives CASSYMGTNTEAFF.

This clonotype was counted between two and nine times. V and J are TRBV7-8 and TRBJ1-2, with D perhaps matching TRBD1 (5 bases). This CDR3 has 13 amino acids. The germline V and J ends were trimmed by 3 bases and 8 bases, with 13 bases remaining between them. The germline CDR1 and CDR2 sequences are SGHVS and FQNEAQ. DNA of the CDR3: TGTGCCAGCAGCTTTGGTTTGGGGGGAGGCTACACCTTC. Translation: CASSFGLGGGYTF.

A few counts support this clonotype. The rearrangement links TRBV3-1 to TRBJ2-2; the D is unclear. Germline V gene data show CDR1 as LGHDT and CDR2 as YNNKEL (reference sequence). The CDR3 sequence is 13 residues long. Deletions cut 9 bases from V and 4 bases from J, with 12 bases between. CDR3 sequence (DNA): TGTGCCAGTTTCTTAACCAGCACCGGGGAGCTGTTTTTT. Translated: CASFLTSTGELFF.

This clonotype has a handful of counts. This chain uses TRBV19 with TRBJ2-2; D not certain. CDR3 size: 11 residues. In germline, CDR1 is LNHDA, CDR2 SQIVND (reference sequence). Deletions cut 6 bases from V and 3 bases from J, with 2 bases between. Written as DNA, the CDR3 is TGTGCCAGTAGGTACACCGGGGAGCTGTTTTTT. This codes for CASRYTGELFF.